The 14 T cell receptor beta chains in this list originate from one sample, sequenced in a study of T cells in Graves' hyperthyroidism and ophthalmopathy. RNA transcripts were the template for amplifying TCR beta CDR3 regions. With the HTBI primer set, the TCR CDR3 went through a first round of RT-PCR. TCRdb reprocessed the multiplex PCR reads via MiXCR and lists one record per CDR3 protein. There are a few hundred thousand distinct CDR3 sequences in the sample; less than 25% occur only once, and less than 30% lies in the top ten. Material: blood. These receptors were obtained from a young man with Graves' hyperthyroidism.

This clonotype was observed at least ten times. The chain is built from TRBV6-1 and TRBJ2-7; TRBD1 matches at 12 bases. CDR3 length: 15 amino acids. The junction had 9 bases not matched to a gene; V was cut back by 9 bases and J by 3 bases. Germline CDR1 MNHNS, CDR2 SASEGT. CDR3 sequence reads: CASFARDRGHYEQYF. Written as DNA, the CDR3 is TGTGCCAGTTTTGCCCGGGACAGGGGGCACTACGAGCAGTACTTC.

This clonotype has a handful of counts. This sequence joins TRBV12-3 or TRBV12-4 and TRBJ2-2; 7 bases agree with TRBD2. The V segment lost 7 bases and the J segment 8 bases; nucleotides outside the gene matches: 4. This CDR3 is built from 12 residues. The DNA for the CDR3 is TGTGCCAGCACCACTAGCGCGGGGGAGCTGTTTTTT. It yields the protein CASTTSAGELFF.

This clonotype was detected ten times or more. CDR3 sequence: CASSYTGTGWRVLGYTF. The CDR3, as DNA: TGTGCCAGCAGCTACACAGGGACGGGCTGGAGGGTACTGGGCTACACCTTC. The chain uses TRBV2 and TRBJ1-2, with D possibly TRBD1 on 6 matching bases. The CDR3 sequence is 17 residues long. Germline V gene data show CDR1 as SNHLY and CDR2 as FYNNEI. The germline V and J ends were trimmed by 6 bases and 8 bases, with 28 bases remaining between them.

This clonotype was detected ten times or more. J is TRBJ2-5 and V is TRBV6-1; a weak D match, TRBD1 (5 bases). Germline V lookup: CDR1 MNHNS, CDR2 SASEGT. This CDR3 region has 13 residues. With 6 bases removed from V and 1 base from J, the gap between germline ends came to 9 bases. The CDR3: CASSRVGQETQYF. The CDR3 coding sequence is TGTGCCAGCAGCAGGGTAGGCCAAGAGACCCAGTACTTC.

The chain carries TRBV4-1 and TRBJ1-1; 8 nucleotides agree with TRBD1. The germline CDR1 and CDR2 sequences are MGHRA and YSYEKL. V gave up 1 base and J gave up 13 bases; unmatched junction bases: 8. The CDR3 totals 13 residues. The CDR3 is CASSQVDGTGLFF. Here the CDR3 DNA reads TGCGCCAGCAGCCAAGTCGATGGGACAGGCCTTTTCTTT.

This clonotype turned up a few times. A much larger clone differs from this one at a single base, so this may be a read error. The rearrangement links TRBV11-2 to TRBJ1-3; D is unresolved. The CDR3 covers 14 residues. CDR1 is SGHAT, CDR2 FQNNGV, per germline. In DNA form, the CDR3 reads TGTGCCGGCAGTACGTCTTGGTCCGGAAACACCATATATTTT. This gives the protein CAGSTSWSGNTIYF.

This clonotype has ten or more counts. The CDR3: CASSRDRAFTEAFF. The CDR3 nucleotides are TGTGCCAGCAGTAGGGACAGGGCTTTCACTGAAGCTTTCTTT. The chain carries TRBV28 and TRBJ1-1; 9 bases fit TRBD1. The length of the CDR3 is 14 residues. Germline V gene data show CDR1 as MDHEN and CDR2 as SYDVKM. The V gene end was trimmed by 5 bases and the J gene end by 4 bases; junction bases not matched to a gene: 5.

This clonotype was seen many times. The chain couples TRBV5-1 to TRBJ1-1; no definite D call. From germline, CDR1 is SGHRS and CDR2 YFSETQ. CDR3 length: 15 residues. V was trimmed by 2 bases and J by 1 base, leaving 12 bases between them. This CDR3 reads CASSLGSSGNTEAFF. CDR3 in DNA: TGCGCCAGCAGCTTAGGGTCCTCGGGGAACACTGAAGCTTTCTTT.

The chain is built from TRBV6-2 or TRBV6-3 and TRBJ2-7; the D call may be TRBD1 or TRBD2 (5 bases each). V was clipped by 4 bases and J by 0 bases, with 13 bases between them. Germline V gives CDR1 MNHEY, CDR2 SVGEGT. The length of the CDR3 is 15 residues. The CDR3: CASSFGARSSYEQYF. CDR3 nucleotide sequence: TGTGCCAGCAGTTTCGGGGCCAGGAGCTCCTACGAGCAGTACTTC.

The chain combines TRBV7-9 with TRBJ1-1, with TRBD1 as a possible D gene (5 bases). Trimming stripped 5 bases from V and 3 bases from J, with 16 bases between. This CDR3 is built from 15 residues. Germline-derived CDR1 and CDR2 are SEHNR and FQNEAQ (reference sequence). CDR3: CASSPQDRTYTEAFF. The CDR3 DNA reads TGTGCCAGCAGCCCACAGGACCGAACTTACACTGAAGCTTTCTTT.

The sample holds one count of this clonotype. J is TRBJ1-5 and V is TRBV6-1; D ambiguous. V shed 4 bases and J shed 0 bases, with 10 bases lying between them. CDR1 and CDR2 (germline): MNHNS, SASEGT. This CDR3 comprises 15 residues. CDR3 bases: TGTGCCAGCAGTGCGCTATGGGATAGCAATCAGCCCCAGCATTTT. This translates into CASSALWDSNQPQHF.

This clonotype was seen many times. The chain has TRBV5-1 and TRBJ1-2; possibly TRBD1 for D (5 bases). This CDR3 has 14 residues. Between the trimmed V and J ends, which lost 0 bases and 4 bases, there was a span of 10 bases. Germline CDR1 is SGHRS and CDR2 is YFSETQ. The DNA for the CDR3 is TGCGCCAGCAGCTTGGCGGGGGACGGCTATGGCTACACCTTC. Amino acids: CASSLAGDGYGYTF.

This clonotype has at least ten counts. This chain connects TRBV12-3 or TRBV12-4 to TRBJ2-2; no firm D call. V was shortened by 9 bases and J by 0 bases, with 8 bases between the two germline ends. The CDR3 covers 13 residues. CDR3 nucleotides: TGTGCCAGTAAGGAAGCGAACACCGGGGAGCTGTTTTTT. It translates to CASKEANTGELFF.

Ten or more counts support this clonotype. The chain joins TRBV12-3 or TRBV12-4 to TRBJ2-2; 13 nucleotides match TRBD2. J gave up 7 bases and V 7 bases, and 6 bases lay outside the gene matches. The CDR3 runs 15 residues. CDR3 sequence (DNA): TGTGCCAGCACACTAGCGGGGGGGCTGAACGGGGAGCTGTTTTTT. As protein: CASTLAGGLNGELFF.